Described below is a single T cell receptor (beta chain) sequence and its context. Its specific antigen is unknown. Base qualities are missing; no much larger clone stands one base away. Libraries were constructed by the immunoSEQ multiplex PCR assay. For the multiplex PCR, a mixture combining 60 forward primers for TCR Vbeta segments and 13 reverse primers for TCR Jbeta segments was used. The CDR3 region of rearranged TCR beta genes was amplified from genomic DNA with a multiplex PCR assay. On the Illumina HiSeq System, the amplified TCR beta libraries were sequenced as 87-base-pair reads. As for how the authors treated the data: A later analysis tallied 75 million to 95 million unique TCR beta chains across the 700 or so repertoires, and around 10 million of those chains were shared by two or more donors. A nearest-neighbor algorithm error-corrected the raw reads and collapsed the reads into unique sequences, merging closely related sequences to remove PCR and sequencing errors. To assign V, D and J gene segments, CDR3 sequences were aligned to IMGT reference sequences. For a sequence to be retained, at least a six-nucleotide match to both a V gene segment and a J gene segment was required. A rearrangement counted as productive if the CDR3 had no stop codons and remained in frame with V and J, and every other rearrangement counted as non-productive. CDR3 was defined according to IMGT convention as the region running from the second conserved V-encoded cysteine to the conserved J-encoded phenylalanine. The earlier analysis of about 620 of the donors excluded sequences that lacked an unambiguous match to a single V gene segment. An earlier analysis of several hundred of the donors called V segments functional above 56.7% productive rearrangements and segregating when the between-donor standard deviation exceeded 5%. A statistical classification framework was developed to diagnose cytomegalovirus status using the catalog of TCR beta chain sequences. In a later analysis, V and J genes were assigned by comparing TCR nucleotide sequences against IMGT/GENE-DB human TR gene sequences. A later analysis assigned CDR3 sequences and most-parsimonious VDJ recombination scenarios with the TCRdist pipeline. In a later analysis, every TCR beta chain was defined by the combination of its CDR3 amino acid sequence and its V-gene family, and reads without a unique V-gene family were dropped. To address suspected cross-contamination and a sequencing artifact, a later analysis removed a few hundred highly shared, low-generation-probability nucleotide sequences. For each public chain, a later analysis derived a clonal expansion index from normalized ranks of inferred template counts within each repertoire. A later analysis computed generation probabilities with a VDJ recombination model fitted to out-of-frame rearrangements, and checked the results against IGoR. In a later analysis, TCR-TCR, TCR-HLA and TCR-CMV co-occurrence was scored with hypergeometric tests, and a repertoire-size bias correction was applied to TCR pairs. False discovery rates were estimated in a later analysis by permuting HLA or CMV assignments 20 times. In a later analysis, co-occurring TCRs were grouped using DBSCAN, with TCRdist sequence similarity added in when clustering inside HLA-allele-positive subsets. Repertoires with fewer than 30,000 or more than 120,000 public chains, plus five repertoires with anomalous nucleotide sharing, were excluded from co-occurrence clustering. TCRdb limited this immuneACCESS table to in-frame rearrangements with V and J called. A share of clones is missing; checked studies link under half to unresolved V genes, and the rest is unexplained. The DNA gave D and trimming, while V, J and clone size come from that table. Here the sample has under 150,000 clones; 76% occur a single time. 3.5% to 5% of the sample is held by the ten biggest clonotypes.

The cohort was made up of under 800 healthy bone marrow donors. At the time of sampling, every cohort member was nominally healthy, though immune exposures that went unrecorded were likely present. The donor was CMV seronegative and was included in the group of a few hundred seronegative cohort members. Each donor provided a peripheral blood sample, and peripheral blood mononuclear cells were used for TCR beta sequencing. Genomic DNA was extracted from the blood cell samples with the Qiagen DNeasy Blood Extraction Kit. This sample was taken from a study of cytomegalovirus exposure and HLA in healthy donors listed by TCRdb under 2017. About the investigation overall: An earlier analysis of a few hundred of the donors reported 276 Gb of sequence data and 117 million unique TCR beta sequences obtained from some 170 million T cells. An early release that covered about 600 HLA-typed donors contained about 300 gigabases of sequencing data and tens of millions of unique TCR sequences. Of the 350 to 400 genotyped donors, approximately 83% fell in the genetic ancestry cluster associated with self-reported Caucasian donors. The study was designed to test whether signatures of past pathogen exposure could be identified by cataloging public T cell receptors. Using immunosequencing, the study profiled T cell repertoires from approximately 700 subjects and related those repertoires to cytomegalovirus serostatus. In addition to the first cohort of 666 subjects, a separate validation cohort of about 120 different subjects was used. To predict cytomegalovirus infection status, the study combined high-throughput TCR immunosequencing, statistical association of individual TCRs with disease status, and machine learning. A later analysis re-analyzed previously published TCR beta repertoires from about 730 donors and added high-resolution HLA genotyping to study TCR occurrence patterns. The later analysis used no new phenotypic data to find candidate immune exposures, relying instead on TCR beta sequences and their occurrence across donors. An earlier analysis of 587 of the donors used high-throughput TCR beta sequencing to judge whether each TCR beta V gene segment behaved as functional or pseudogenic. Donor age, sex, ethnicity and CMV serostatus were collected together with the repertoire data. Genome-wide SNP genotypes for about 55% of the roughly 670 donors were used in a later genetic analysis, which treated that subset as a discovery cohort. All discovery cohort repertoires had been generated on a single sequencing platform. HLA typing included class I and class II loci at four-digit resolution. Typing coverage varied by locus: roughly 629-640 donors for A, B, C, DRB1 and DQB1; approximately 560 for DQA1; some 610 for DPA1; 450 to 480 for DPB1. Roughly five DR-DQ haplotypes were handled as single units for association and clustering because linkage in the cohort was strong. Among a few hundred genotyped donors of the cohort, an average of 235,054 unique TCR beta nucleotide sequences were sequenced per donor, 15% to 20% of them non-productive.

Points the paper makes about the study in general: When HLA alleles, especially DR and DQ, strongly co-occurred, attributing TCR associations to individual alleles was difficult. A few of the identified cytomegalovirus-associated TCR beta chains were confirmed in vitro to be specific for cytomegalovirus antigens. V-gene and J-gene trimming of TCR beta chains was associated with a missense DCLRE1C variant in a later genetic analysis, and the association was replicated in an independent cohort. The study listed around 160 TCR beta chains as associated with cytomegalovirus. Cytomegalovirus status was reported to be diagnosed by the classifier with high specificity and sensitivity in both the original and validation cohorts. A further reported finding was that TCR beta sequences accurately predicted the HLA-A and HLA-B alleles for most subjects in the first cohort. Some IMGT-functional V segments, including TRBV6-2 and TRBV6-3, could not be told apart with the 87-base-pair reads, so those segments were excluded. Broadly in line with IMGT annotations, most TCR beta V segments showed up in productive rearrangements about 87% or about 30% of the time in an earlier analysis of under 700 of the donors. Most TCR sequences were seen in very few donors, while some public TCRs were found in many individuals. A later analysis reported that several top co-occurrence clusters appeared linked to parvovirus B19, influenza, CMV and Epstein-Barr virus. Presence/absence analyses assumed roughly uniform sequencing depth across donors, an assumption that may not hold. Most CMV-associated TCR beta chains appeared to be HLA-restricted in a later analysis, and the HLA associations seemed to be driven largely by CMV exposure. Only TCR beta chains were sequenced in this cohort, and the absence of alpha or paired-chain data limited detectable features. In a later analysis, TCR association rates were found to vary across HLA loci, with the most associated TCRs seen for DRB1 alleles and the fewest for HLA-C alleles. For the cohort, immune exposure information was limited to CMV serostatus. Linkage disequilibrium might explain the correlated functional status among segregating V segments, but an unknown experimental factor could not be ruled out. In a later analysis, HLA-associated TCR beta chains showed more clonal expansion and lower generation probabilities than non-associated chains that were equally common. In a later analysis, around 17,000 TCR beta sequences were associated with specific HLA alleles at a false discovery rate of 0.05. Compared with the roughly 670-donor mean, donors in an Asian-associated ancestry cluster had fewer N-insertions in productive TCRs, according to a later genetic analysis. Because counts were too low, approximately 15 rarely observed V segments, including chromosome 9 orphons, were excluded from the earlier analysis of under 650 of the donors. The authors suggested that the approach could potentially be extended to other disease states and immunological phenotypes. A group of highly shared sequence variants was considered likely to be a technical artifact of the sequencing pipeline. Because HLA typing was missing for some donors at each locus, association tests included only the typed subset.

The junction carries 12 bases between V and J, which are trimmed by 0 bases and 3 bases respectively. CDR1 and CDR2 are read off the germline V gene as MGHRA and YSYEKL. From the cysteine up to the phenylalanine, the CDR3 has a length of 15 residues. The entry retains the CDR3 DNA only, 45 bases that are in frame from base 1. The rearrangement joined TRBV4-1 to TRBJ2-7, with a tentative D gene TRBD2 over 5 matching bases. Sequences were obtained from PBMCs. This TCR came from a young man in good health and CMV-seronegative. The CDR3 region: CASSQEVSGYYEQYF. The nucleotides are TGCGCCAGCAGCCAAGAAGTATCGGGGTACTACGAGCAGTACTTC.